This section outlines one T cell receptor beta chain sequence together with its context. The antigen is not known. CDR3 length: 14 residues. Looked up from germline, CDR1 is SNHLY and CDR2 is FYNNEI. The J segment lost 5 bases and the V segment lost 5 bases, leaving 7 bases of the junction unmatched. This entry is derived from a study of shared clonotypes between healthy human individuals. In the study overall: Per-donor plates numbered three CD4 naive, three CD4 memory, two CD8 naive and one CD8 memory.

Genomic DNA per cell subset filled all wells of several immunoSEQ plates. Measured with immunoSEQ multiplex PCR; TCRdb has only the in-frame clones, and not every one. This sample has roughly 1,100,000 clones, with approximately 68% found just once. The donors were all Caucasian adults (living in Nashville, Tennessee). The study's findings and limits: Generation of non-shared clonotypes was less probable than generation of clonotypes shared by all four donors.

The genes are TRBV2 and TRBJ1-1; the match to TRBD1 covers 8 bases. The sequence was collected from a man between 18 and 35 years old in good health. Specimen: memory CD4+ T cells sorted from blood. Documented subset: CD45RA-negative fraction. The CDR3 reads CASSSTGGTTEAFF. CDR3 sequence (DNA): TGTGCCAGCAGTTCAACAGGGGGAACTACTGAAGCTTTCTTT.